This T cell receptor beta chain is from a study of blood T cell repertoires in COVID-19. Study-level information: The study drew acute and convalescent COVID-19 samples from the United States, Italy and Spain. T cells, B-cell-depleted T cells, or PBMCs provided the cDNA or gDNA that served as material.

Original data processing: How many nucleated cells were present was estimated from reference gene primer amplification. TCRdb's table, derived via immunoSEQ multiplex PCR, lists solely in-frame clones and lacks some. V and J calls and clone size follow that table, whereas D and trimming were derived from the DNA. The sample contains approximately 140,000 clones, 70% to 85% of which appear only once. The V and J ends lost 6 bases and 2 bases, in that order; junction bases with no gene match: 5. The CDR3 runs to 15 residues. Germline CDR1 reads MDHEN; CDR2 reads SYDVKM. This receptor was taken from a woman at least 80 years old in a cohort sampled during active or convalescent COVID-19. The material sequenced was peripheral blood. The rearrangement uses TRBV28 and TRBJ2-3, with 10 bases matching TRBD1. Written as DNA, the CDR3 is TGTGCCAGCAGGGGACAGGGGTTCTTCACAGATACGCAGTATTTT. This encodes CASRGQGFFTDTQYF.